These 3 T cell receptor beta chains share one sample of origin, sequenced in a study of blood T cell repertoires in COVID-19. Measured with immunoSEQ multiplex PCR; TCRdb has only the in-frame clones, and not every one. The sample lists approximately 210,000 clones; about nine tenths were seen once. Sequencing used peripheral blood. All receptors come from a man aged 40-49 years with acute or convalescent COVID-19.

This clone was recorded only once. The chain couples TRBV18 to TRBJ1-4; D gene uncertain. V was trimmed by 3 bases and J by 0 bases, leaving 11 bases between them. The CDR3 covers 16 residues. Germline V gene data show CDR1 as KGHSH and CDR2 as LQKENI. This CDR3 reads CASSPGRHATNEKLFF. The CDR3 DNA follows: TGTGCCAGCTCACCCGGCAGACATGCAACTAATGAAAAACTGTTTTTT.

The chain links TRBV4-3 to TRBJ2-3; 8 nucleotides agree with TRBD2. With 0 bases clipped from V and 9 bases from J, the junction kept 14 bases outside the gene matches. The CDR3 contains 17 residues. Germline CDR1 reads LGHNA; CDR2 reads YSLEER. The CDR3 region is CASSQDPAGAPRETQYF. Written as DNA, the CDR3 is TGCGCCAGCAGCCAAGACCCAGCGGGAGCCCCAAGGGAAACGCAGTATTTT.

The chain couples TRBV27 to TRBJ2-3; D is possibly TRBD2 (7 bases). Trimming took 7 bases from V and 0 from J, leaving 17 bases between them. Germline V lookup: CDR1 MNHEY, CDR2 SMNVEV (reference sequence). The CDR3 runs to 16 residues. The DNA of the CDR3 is TGTGCCAGCAAAAGGGGGAGGGTCTCAAGCACAGATACGCAGTATTTT. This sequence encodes CASKRGRVSSTDTQYF.